The present T cell receptor beta chain was sequenced within a study of identical twins. Notes on the study in general: For out-of-frame beta sequences, excess twin sharing was weaker.

Trimming took 0 bases from V and 9 from J, leaving 15 bases between them. CDR3 length: 15 residues. The germline CDR1 and CDR2 sequences are LGHNA and YNFKEQ. Each CDR3 protein is one row after TCRdb ran MiXCR on the 5' RACE reads. The repertoire holds roughly 630,000 distinct CDR3 sequences, under 8.5% seen once, with 1.6% in the top ten. This clonotype was observed many times. Its antigen is not known. These sequences were also reported in another study, on yellow fever vaccine responses in identical twins.

The source is a young woman in good health. This chain joins TRBV4-2 and TRBJ2-1; D is undetermined. Source material: PBMCs. The CDR3 bases are TGTGCCAGCAGCCAAGACCCGACAATGGTAGGTGAGCAGTTCTTC. Protein product: CASSQDPTMVGEQFF.